Sequencing of this T cell receptor beta chain was carried out in a study of T-cell memory formation after mild COVID-19. Germline loops: CDR1 SGHAT, CDR2 FQNNGV. This CDR3 is 14 amino acids long. Trimming removed 3 bases from V and 8 bases from J; junction bases left unmatched: 7. TCRdb re-called the 5' RACE reads through MiXCR, storing one row per CDR3 protein. This table has about 210,000 distinct CDR3 sequences, about 10% appearing once. This receptor was identified in a man in his late teens or twenties who had mild COVID-19 (a few samples of this study predate the infection). Cell type and time point are not known. The material sequenced was PBMCs or a T cell subset sorted from them (not recorded which). V and J are TRBV11-2 and TRBJ2-1, with 7 bases aligning to TRBD2. The CDR3, as DNA: TGTGCCAGCAGCTTGTTGGGGGGGAGGGATGAGCAGTTCTTC. Its translation is CASSLLGGRDEQFF. Supplemented by reference TRBV11-2 and TRBJ2-1, the full variable domain reads EAGVAQSPRYKIIEKRQSVAFWCNPISGHATLYWYQQILGQGPKLLIQFQNNGVVDDSQLPKDRFSAERLKGVDSTLKIQPAKLEDSAVYLCASSLLGGRDEQFFGPGTRLTVL.